This T cell receptor beta chain was profiled in a study of blood T cells in healthy people across ages. Regarding the study as a whole: Naive T cell percentage showed a strong correlation with the diversity of TCR beta. With donor CMV status unknown, expanded clonotype changes were possibly confounded.

This clonotype came up a few times. What it binds is unknown. The use of a sample-barcoded 5' primer and a J-beta primer mix characterized a second PCR of roughly 6 to 11 cycles. There were at least 2.5 million CDR3-containing paired-end reads obtained from each sample. TCRdb reprocessed the 5' RACE reads with MiXCR, giving one entry per CDR3 protein. The sample records about 640,000 distinct CDR3 sequences, 45% to 65% being singletons. Sequenced sample: blood. The receptor was isolated from a man in his sixties in good health.

CDR3 loop: CASSVGAGAKTQYF. The CDR3 DNA reads as TGTGCCAGCAGCGTAGGGGCGGGGGCAAAGACCCAGTACTTC. J is TRBJ2-5 and V is TRBV9; a weak D match, TRBD2 (7 bases). Germline-derived CDR1 and CDR2 are SGDLS and YYNGEE. V dropped 0 bases and J dropped 6 bases, with 12 bases sitting between them. This CDR3 region has 14 residues.